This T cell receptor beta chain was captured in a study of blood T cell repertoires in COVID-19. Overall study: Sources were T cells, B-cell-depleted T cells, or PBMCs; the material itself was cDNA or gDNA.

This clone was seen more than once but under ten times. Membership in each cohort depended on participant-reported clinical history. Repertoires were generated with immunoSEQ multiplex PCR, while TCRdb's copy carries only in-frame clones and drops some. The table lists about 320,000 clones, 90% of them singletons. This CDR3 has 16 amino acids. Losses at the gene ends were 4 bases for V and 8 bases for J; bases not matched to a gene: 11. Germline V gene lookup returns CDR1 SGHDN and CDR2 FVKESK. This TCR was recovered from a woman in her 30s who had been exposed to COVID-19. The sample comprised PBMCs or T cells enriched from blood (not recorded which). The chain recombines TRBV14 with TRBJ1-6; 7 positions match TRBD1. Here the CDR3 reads CASSRQGSFWYSPLHF. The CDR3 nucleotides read TGTGCCAGCAGCCGACAGGGTTCATTTTGGTATTCACCCCTCCACTTT.